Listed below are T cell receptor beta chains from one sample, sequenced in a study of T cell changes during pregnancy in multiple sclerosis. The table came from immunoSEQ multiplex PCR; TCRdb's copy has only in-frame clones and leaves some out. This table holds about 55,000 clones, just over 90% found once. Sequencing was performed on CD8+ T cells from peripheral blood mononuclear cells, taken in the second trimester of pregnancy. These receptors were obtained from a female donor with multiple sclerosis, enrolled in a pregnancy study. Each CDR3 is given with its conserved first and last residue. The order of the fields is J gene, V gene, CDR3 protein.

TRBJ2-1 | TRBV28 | CASSSIPLAGFSYNEQFF
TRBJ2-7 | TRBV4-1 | CASSQEPGQFYEQYF
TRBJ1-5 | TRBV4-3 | CASSQQRDRDQPQHF
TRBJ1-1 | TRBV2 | CASSEPGGPAEAFF
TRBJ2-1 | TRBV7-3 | CASSLNPRVAGYNEQFF
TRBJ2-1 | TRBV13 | CASSPRTSGRREQFF
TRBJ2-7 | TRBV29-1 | CSVLGTSGSSYEQYF
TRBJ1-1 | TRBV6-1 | CASSDRTVEAFF
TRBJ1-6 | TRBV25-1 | CASSEFYNSPLHF
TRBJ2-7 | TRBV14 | CASSQGGQVSYEQYF
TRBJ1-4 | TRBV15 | CATSSRQSPNEKLFF
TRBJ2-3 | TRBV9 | CASSAGGGPDTQYF
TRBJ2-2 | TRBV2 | CASSLSGGPGTGELFF
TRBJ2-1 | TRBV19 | CASSPRERRRFSYNEQFF
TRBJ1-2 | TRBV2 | CASSPTGGLGYGYTF
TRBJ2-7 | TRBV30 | CAWSVLAHEQYF
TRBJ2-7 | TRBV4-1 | CASSQRTSGAYEQYF
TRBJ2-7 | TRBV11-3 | CASSLRPSYEQYF
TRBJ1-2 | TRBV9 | CASSPREGAEGYTF
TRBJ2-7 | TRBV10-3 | CAIRVAGGSSYEQYF
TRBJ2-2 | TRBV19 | CASSPWTGSNTGELFF
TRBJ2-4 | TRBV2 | CASTSSLAKNIQYF
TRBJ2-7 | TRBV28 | CASSYGQAGYEQYF
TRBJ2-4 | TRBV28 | CASSLGIGAGLAKNIQYF
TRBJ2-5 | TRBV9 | CASSVEGQGGETQYF
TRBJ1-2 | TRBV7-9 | CASSFYGTGVGYTF
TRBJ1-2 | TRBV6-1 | CASSEMGLGRYGYTF
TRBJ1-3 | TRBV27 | CASSSGRGNTIYF
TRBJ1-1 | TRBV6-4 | CASSAGGTEAFF
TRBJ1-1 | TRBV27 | CASSRRDYTEAFF
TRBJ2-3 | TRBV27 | CASSLDPAGLAGGTDTQYF
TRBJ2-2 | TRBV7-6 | CASSAGTGGTGELFF
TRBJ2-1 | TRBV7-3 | CASSFEQGALNEQFF
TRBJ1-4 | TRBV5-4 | CASSPGQGVGRTNEKLFF
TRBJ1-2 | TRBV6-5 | CASSYGGLYGYTF
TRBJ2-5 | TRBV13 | CASSPTSGQETQYF
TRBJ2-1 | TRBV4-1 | CASSQTHRTTYNEQFF
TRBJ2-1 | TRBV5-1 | CASSLEGQGTLTVEQFF
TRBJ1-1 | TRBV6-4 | CASSAFPRTANTEAFF
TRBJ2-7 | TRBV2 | CASSEKDRGNSYEQYF
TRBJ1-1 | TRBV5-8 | CASSLALTVEAFF
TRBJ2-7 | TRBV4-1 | CASSQERESSYEQYF
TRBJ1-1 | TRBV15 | CATSRDRPLMNTEAFF
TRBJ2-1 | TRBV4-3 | CASSQDWGGAGEQFF